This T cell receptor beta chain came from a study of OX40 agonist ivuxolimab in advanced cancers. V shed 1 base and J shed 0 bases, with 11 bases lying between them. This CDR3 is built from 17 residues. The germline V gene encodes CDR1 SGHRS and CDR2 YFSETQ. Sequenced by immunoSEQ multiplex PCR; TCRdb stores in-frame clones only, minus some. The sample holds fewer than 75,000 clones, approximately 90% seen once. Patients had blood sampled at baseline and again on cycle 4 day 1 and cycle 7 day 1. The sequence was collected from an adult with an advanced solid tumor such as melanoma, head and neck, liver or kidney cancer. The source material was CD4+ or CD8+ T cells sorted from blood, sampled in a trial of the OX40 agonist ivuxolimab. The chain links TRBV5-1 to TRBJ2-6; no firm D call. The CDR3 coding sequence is TGCGCCAGCAGCTTGTTTCCGGGCCGCTCTGGGGCCAACGTCCTGACTTTC. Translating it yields CASSLFPGRSGANVLTF. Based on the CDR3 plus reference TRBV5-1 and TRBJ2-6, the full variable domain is KAGVTQTPRYLIKTRGQQVTLSCSPISGHRSVSWYQQTPGQGLQFLFEYFSETQRNKGNFPGRFSGRQFSNSRSEMNVSTLELGDSALYLCASSLFPGRSGANVLTFGAGSRLTVL.